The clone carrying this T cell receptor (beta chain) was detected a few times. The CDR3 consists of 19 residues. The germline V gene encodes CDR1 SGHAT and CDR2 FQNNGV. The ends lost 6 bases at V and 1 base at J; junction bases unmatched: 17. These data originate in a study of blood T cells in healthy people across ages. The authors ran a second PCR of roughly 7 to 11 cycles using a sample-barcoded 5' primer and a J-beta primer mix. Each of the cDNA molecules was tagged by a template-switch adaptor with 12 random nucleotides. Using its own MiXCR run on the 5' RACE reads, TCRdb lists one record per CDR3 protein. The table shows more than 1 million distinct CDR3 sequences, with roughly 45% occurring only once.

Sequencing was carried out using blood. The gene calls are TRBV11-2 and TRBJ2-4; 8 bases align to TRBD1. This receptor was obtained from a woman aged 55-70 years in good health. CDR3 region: CASSPGDRPKVGAKNIQYF. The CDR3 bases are TGTGCCAGCAGTCCAGGGGACAGGCCGAAGGTAGGGGCCAAAAACATTCAGTACTTC.